The present T cell receptor (beta chain) was sequenced within a study of brain T cells in children with intractable seizures. V gave up 4 bases and J gave up 0 bases, with 17 bases separating them. CDR3 length equals 17 residues. Per germline, CDR1 SGHNT and CDR2 YYREEE (reference sequence). Time point specified: blood from clinic visit 5 months post-surgery; TSC patient then seizure free. Before surgery, patients took at least one anti-epileptic drug. This clone was observed a few times. Profiled with immunoSEQ multiplex PCR; TCRdb holds only in-frame clones, not every one. This table has 300,000 to 400,000 clones, over 90% appearing once.

The sequencing here drew on peripheral blood, taken approximately 5 months after surgery. The TCR was taken from a boy under two years old with tuberous sclerosis and intractable seizures. The chain couples TRBV5-4 to TRBJ1-5; tentative D call: TRBD1 (5 bases). The CDR3 DNA is TGTGCCAGCAGCCTACGGGGCAGGAGTTATAGCAATCAGCCCCAGCATTTT. Its protein is CASSLRGRSYSNQPQHF.